The clone carrying this T cell receptor beta chain was seen a few times. Its antigen is unknown. TCR cDNA was made by 5'RACE template switching, adding a universal primer site and UMIs. TCRdb re-derived calls from the 5' RACE reads in MiXCR, one entry per CDR3 protein. Altogether more than 350,000 distinct CDR3 sequences are present, under 14% being singletons, with the ten largest covering roughly 18%. This specimen comes from a study of T cells after yellow fever vaccination. Study-wide results and caveats: Reappearance after the booster was observed for most primary-vaccination clones (roughly 97% CD4, more than 70% CD8). Clonotypes shared by both compartments, CD4 and CD8, made up a small share.

There are 14 residues in the CDR3. Germline V gives CDR1 LNHNV, CDR2 YYDKDF (reference sequence). After removal of 8 bases from V and 3 bases from J, the junction contained 7 bases not matched to a gene. The sequenced sample was PBMCs, obtained on the day of the first yellow fever vaccination. The sequence was collected from a young man who received the YFV17D yellow fever vaccine. This chain uses TRBV15 with TRBJ2-3, with TRBD1 matching over 8 bases. The CDR3 coding sequence is TGTGCCACCTCGGACAGGGTCGAGACAGATACGCAGTATTTT. Protein sequence: CATSDRVETDTQYF.